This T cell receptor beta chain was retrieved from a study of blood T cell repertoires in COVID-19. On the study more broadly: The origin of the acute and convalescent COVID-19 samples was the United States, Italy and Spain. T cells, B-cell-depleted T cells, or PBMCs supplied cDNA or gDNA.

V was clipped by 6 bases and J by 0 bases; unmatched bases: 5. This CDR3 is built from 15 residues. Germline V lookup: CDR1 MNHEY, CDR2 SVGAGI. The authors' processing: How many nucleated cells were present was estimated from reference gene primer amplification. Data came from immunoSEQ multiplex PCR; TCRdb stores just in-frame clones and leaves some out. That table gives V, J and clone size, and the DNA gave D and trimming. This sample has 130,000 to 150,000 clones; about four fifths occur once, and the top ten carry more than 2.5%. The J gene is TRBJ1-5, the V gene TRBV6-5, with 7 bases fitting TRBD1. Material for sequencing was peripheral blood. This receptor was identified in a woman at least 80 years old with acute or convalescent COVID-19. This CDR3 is CASRRGQSSNQPQHF. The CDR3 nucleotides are TGTGCCAGCAGAAGGGGACAGTCTAGCAATCAGCCCCAGCATTTT.